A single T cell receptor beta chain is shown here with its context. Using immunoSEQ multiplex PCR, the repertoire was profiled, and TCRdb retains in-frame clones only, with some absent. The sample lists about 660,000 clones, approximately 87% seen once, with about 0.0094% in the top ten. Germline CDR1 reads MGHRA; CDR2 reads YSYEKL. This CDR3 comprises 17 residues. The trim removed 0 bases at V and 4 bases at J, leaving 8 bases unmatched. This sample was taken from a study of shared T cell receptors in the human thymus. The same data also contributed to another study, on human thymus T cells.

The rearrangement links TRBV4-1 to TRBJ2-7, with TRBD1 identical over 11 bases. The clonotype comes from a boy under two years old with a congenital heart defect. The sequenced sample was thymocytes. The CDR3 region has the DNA TGCGCCAGCAGCCAAGAGGACAGGGGGCGCGATTTTTACGAGCAGTACTTC. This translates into CASSQEDRGRDFYEQYF.